The clone carrying this T cell receptor beta chain was counted at least ten times. Antigen: not known. The read stops 3 residues short of the end of the CDR3; the missing end is completed from the germline J gene. Germline CDR1 is DFQATT and CDR2 is SNEGSKA (reference sequence). The CDR3 length is 13 residues. Both groups were predominantly of Caucasian heritage. This sample is drawn from a study of T cell clonality in common variable immunodeficiency. Study outcomes and limitations: CVID subjects shared fewer TCRbeta clones than healthy controls did. In common variable immunodeficiency, TCR beta chains reportedly carried fewer deletions and N-nucleotide insertions.

Clones were read by immunoSEQ multiplex PCR, and TCRdb kept only the in-frame ones, dropping some. This sample has around 42,000 clones and no singletons, with less than 3.5% in the ten largest. The sequenced sample consisted of peripheral blood mononuclear cells. The source is a person aged 18 to 69 in good health. The rearrangement links TRBV20-1 to TRBJ2-2; no reliable D call. CDR3 DNA (partial): TGCAGTGCTTACAGCATCAATAATTCACCG. It encodes CSAYSINNSP. From start to end, the CDR3 is CSAYSINNSPLFF.